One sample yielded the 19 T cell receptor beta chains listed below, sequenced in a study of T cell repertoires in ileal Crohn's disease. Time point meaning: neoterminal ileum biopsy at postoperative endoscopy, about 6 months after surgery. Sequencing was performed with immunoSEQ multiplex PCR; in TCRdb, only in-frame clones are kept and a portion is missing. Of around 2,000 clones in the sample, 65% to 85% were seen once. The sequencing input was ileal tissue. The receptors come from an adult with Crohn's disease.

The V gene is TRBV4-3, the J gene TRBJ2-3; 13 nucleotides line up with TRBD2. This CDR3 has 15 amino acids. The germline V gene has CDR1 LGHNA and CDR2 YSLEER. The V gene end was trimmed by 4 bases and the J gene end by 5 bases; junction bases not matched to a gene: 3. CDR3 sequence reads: CASSRLAGGEDTQYF. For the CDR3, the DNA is TGCGCCAGCAGCCGACTAGCGGGGGGAGAAGATACGCAGTATTTT.

The CDR3 DNA sequence: TGTGCCAGCAGCTTTTCAGCGGGGGGGTCGTACGAGCAGTACTTC. It translates to CASSFSAGGSYEQYF. V usage is TRBV7-3 and J usage is TRBJ2-7, with 10 bases identical to TRBD2. The CDR3 consists of 15 residues. V shed 3 bases and J 4 bases; nucleotides not matched to a gene: 6. CDR1 and CDR2 from the germline V gene are SGHTA and FQGTGA.

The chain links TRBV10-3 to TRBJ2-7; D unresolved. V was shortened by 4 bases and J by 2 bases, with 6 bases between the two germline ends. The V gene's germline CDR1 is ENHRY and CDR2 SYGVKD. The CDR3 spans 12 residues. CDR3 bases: TGTGCCATCAGTGGGTCTACCTACGAGCAGTACTTC. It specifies CAISGSTYEQYF.

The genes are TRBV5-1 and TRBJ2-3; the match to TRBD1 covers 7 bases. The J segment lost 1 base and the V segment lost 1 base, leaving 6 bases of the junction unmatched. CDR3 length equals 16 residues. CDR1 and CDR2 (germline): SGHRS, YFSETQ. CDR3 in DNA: TGCGCCAGCAGCTTGCTTGACAGGGCCCGCACAGATACGCAGTATTTT. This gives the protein CASSLLDRARTDTQYF.

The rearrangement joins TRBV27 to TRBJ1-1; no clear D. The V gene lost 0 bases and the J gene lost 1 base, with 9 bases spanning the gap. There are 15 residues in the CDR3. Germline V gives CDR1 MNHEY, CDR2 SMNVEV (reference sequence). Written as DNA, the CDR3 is TGTGCCAGCAGTTTATCCTTCGGAGGGAACACTGAAGCTTTCTTT. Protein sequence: CASSLSFGGNTEAFF.

The CDR3 is CASSSRTGRLAGKQDTQYF. Here the CDR3 DNA reads TGTGCCAGCAGCTCTCGGACAGGGAGGCTAGCGGGAAAACAAGATACGCAGTATTTT. The chain uses TRBV11-2 and TRBJ2-3, with D maybe TRBD2 (9 bases). V dropped 4 bases and J dropped 5 bases, with 28 bases sitting between them. Germline V lookup: CDR1 SGHAT, CDR2 FQNNGV. There are 19 residues in the CDR3.

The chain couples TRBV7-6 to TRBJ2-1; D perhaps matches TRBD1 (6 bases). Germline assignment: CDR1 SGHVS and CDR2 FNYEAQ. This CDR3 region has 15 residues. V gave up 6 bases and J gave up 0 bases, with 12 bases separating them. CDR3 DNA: TGTGCCAGCAGTCTTACAGGGAGCTCCTACAATGAGCAGTTCTTC. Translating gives CASSLTGSSYNEQFF.

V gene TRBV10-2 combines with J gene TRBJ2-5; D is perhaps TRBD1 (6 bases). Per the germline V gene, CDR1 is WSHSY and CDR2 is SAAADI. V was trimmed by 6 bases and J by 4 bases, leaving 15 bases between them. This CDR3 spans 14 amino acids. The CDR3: CASRDSDSGETQYF. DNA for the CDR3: TGCGCCAGCAGGGATTCGGACAGTGGAGAGACCCAGTACTTC.

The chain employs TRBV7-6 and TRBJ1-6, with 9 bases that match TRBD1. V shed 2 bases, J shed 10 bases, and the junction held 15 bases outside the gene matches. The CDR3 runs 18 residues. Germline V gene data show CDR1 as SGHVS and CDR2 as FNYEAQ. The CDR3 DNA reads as TGTGCCAGCAGCTTATATAGCCCCCCGGGGACAGGGCGATCACCCCTCCACTTT. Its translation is CASSLYSPPGTGRSPLHF.

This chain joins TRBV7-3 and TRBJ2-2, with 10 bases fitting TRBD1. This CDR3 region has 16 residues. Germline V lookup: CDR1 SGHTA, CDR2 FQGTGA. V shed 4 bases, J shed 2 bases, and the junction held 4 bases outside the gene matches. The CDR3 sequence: CASSSRQGANTGELFF. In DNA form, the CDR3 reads TGTGCCAGCAGCTCCCGACAGGGGGCAAACACCGGGGAGCTGTTTTTT. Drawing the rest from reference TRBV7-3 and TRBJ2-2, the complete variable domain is GAGVSQTPSNKVTEKGKYVELRCDPISGHTALYWYRQSLGQGPEFLIYFQGTGAADDSGLPNDRFFAVRPEGSVSTLKIQRTERGDSAVYLCASSSRQGANTGELFFGEGSRLTVL.

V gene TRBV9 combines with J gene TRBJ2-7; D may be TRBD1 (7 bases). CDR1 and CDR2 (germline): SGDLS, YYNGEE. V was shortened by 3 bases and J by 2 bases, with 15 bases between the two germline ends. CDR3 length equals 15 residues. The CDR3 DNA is TGTGCCAGCAGCGCTGGGGGGACAGCGGCCTACGAGCAGTACTTC. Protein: CASSAGGTAAYEQYF. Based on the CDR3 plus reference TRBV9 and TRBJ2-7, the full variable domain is DSGVTQTPKHLITATGQRVTLRCSPRSGDLSVYWYQQSLDQGLQFLIQYYNGEERAKGNILERFSAQQFPDLHSELNLSSLELGDSALYFCASSAGGTAAYEQYFGPGTRLTVT.

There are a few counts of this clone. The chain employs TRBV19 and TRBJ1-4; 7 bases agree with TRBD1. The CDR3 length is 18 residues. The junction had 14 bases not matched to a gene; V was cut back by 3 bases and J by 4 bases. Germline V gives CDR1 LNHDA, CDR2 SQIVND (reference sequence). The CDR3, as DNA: TGTGCCAGTAGTATCCGAGTTTGGGACCGGGACAGTAATGAAAAACTGTTTTTT. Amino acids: CASSIRVWDRDSNEKLFF.

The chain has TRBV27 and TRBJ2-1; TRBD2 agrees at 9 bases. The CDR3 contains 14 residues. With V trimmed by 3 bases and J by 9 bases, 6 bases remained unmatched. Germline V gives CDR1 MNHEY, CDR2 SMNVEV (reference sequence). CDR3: CASSFQRGVREQFF. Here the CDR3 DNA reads TGTGCCAGCAGTTTCCAGCGGGGGGTTCGTGAGCAGTTCTTC.

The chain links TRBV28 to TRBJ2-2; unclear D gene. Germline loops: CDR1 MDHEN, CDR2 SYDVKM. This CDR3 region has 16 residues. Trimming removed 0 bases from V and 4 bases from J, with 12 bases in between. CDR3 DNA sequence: TGTGCCAGCAGTTTATGGGGCCAGTTTCGCACCGGGGAGCTGTTTTTT. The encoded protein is CASSLWGQFRTGELFF.

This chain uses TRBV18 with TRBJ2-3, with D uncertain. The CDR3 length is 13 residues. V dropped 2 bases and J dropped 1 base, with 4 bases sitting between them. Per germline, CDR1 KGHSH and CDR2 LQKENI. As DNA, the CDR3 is TGTGCCAGCTCACCAGTCGGCACAGATACGCAGTATTTT. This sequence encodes CASSPVGTDTQYF.

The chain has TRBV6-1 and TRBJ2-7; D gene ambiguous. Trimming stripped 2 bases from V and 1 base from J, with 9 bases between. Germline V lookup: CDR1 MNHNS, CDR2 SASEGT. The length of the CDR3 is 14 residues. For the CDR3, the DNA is TGTGCCAGCAGTGAATTTCCAGGATCCTACGAGCAGTACTTC. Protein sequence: CASSEFPGSYEQYF.

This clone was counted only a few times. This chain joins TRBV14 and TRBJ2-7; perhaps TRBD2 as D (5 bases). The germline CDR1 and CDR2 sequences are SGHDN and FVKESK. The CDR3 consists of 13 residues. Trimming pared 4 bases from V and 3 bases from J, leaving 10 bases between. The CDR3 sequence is CASSPDWGYEQYF. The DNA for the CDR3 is TGTGCCAGCAGCCCGGACTGGGGCTACGAGCAGTACTTC.

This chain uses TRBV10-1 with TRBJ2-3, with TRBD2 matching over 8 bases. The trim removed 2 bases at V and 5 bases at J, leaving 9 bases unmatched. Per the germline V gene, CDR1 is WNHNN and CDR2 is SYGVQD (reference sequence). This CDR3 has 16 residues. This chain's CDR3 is CASSETDGRARDTQYF. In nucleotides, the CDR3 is TGCGCCAGCAGTGAGACCGACGGGAGGGCCCGAGATACGCAGTATTTT.

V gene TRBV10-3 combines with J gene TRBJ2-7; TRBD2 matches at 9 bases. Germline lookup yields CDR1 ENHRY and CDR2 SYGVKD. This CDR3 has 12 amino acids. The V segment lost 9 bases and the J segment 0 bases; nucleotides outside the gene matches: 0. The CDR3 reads CAISGGSYEQYF. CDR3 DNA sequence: TGTGCCATTAGCGGGGGCTCCTACGAGCAGTACTTC.